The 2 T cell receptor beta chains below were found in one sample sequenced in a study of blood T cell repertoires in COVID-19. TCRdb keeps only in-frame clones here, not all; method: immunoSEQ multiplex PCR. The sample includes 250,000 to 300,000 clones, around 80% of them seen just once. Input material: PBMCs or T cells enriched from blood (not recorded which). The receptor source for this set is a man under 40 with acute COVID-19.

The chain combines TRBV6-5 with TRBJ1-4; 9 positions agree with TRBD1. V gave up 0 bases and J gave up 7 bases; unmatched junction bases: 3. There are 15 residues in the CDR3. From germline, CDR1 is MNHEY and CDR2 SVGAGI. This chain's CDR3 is CASSYSTGGSEKLFF. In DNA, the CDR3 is TGTGCCAGCAGTTACTCAACAGGGGGCAGTGAAAAACTGTTTTTT.

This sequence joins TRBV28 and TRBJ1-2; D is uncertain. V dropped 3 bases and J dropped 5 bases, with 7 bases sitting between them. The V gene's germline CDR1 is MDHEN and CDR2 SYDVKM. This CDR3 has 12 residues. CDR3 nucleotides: TGTGCCAGCAGTTTGCGGCTGTATGGCTACACCTTC. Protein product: CASSLRLYGYTF.